This TCR beta chain was obtained from a study of T-cell memory formation after mild COVID-19. Study in general: Largely, the TCR clusters proved donor specific.

With constant-segment primers, 5'RACE yielded cDNA libraries of TCR alpha and TCR beta that carried sample barcodes and UMIs. Via MiXCR, TCRdb re-called the 5' RACE reads, giving one row per CDR3 protein. The profile shows 300,000 or so distinct CDR3 sequences, approximately 15% of them singletons. The sample holds many counts of this clonotype. This CDR3 is 14 amino acids long. The V end lost 0 bases, the J end lost 3 bases, and 9 bases lay between the germline ends. CDR1 SGHRS and CDR2 YFSETQ come from the germline V gene. This sequence was found in a man aged 18 to 30 who had mild COVID-19 (a few samples of this study predate the infection). Cell type and time point are not known. This chain links TRBV5-1 with TRBJ1-1; D call uncertain. Material for sequencing was PBMCs or a T cell subset sorted from them (not recorded which). Here the CDR3 reads CASSLDPEDTEAFF. CDR3 sequence (DNA): TGCGCCAGCAGCTTGGATCCAGAGGACACTGAAGCTTTCTTT.